The entry that follows covers one T cell receptor beta chain sequence. The clone's antigen remains unknown. Base qualities are missing; no much larger clone stands one base away. In Seattle, one collaborating source enrolled patients while the infection was active and tracked those patients longitudinally over the course of disease. Each collaborating institution followed its own protocols to collect whole blood in K2EDTA tubes. Collaborator samples were shipped for TCRbeta analysis as frozen whole blood, isolated PBMCs, or DNA extracted from either sample type. The data were obtained in a study of blood T cell repertoires in COVID-19 (dated by TCRdb to about 2020). Some background on the complete study: Samples covering the acute and convalescent phases of COVID-19 were provided by collaborators in the United States, Italy and Spain. The material from the prospective study consisted of cDNA or gDNA derived from T cells, B-cell-depleted T cells, or PBMCs. Samples came from the ongoing ImmuneRACE study (first 160 participants) plus 1,254 subjects from 6 global collaborators. The repertoires were released in a freely available public database meant as a resource for research on the immune response to SARS-CoV-2. A de-identified subject ID, COVID-19 status, age in years and sex were almost always included in the sample metadata. Where HLA class I and class II types were available, the types were taken from metadata supplied by the sample provider, not from assay-based typing. The dataset comprised deeply sampled blood TCRbeta repertoires from subjects exposed to, actively infected with, or recovered from COVID-19.

What the research found in general, with its limitations: How much clinical and demographic metadata was included differed by source and by participant, and the metadata was provided uncurated.

TCRbeta CDR3 regions were amplified from genomic DNA using the immunoSEQ Assay, a bias-controlled multiplex PCR. On the study's bioinformatics: The number of nucleated cells in each sample was estimated from the amplification of reference gene primers within the assay. Sequence reads were collapsed and filtered to measure the absolute abundance of every unique TCRbeta CDR3 rearrangement. For each sample, productive Simpson clonality was calculated as the square root of Simpson's diversity index across productive rearrangements. Here the immuneACCESS table is served through TCRdb, limited to in-frame sequences with V and J called. Missing clones are a known gap in these copies; in checked studies unresolved V genes cover under half, and the rest lacks a known reason. V and J calls and clone size are given by that table; D and trimming were obtained from the DNA. The table for this sample lists under 250,000 clones; roughly 85% of them were counted only once. About 2.4% of the sample is held by the ten biggest clonotypes.

According to the germline V gene, CDR1 reads KGHSH and CDR2 reads LQKENI. V trim: 3 bases; J trim: 3 bases; unmatched bases: 3. Including the terminal cysteine and phenylalanine, the CDR3 comprises 14 residues. The retained sequence is limited to the CDR3, 42 bases, with the frame set at the first base. The source material was peripheral blood. This TCR derives from a woman in her 70s with COVID-19, enrolled during active disease. This chain is built from TRBV18 and TRBJ2-5, with 8 middle bases fitting TRBD2. The DNA reads as follows: TGTGCCAGCTCACCTCCCGGGAGGGAAGAGACCCAGTACTTC. Translated, this is CASSPPGREETQYF.